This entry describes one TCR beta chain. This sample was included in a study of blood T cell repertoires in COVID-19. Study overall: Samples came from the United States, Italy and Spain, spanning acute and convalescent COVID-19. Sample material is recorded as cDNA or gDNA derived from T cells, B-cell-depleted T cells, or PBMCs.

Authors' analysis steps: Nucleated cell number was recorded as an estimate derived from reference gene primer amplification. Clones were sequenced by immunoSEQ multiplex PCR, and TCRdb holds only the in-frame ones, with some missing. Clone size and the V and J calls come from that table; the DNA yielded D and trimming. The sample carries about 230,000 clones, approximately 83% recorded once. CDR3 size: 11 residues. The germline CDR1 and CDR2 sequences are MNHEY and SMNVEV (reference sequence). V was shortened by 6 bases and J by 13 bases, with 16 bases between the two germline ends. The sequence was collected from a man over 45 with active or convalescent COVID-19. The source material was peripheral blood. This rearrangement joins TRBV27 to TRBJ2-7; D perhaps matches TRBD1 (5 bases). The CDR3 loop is CASRLRTREYF. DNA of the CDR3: TGTGCCAGCAGACTCCGGACACGCGAATACTTC.